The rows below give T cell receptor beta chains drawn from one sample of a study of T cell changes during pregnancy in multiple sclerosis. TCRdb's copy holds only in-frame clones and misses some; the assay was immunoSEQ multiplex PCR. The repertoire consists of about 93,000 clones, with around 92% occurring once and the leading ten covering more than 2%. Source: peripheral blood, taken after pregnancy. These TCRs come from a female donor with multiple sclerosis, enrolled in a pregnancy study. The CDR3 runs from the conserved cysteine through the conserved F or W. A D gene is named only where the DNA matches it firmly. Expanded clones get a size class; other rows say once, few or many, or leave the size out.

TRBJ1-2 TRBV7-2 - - TGTGCCAGCAGTACTACAGGAAAAGGCTACACCTTC CASSTTGKGYTF
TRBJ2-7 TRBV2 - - TGTGCCAGCAGTGCCCTCGCAGGGCGACACGAGCAGTACTTC CASSALAGRHEQYF
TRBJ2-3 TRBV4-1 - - TGCGCCAGCAGCCAGGGGCCGGGCGCCTCTAGCACAGATACGCAGTATTTT CASSQGPGASSTDTQYF
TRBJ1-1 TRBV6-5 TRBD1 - TGTGCCAGCACCCTCGGACCCAGGGGGAGTACTGAAGCTTTCTTT CASTLGPRGSTEAFF
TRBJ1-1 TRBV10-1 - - TGCGCCAGCAGTGAGGTTAGAAGGGAGAGTAACACTGAAGCTTTCTTT CASSEVRRESNTEAFF
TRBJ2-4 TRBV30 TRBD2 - TGTGCCTGGAGTACTAGCGGGGGGGCGGTAAACATTCAGTACTTC CAWSTSGGAVNIQYF
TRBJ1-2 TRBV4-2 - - TGTGCCAGCAGCCAAGAAACACGGGGATACACCTTC CASSQETRGYTF
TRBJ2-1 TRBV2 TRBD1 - TGTGCCAGCAGTGACGGCAGGGGGCTCGGCAATGAGCAGTTCTTC CASSDGRGLGNEQFF
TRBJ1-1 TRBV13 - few TGTGCCAGCGCGGGGGGATCCGTGACCACTGAAGCTTTCTTT CASAGGSVTTEAFF
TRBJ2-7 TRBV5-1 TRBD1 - TGCGCCAGCAGCTTGGCCCTGGACAGGAGCTCCTACGAGCAGTACTTC CASSLALDRSSYEQYF
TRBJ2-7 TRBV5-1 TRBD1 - TGCGCCAGCAGCTTAGCGGCCGGGACAGGGTCCGAGCAGTACTTC CASSLAAGTGSEQYF
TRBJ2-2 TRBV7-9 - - TGTGCCAGCACCAACAGTCGTCTTGGGGAGCTGTTTTTT CASTNSRLGELFF
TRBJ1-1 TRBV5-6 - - TGTGCCAGCAGCTTTGGCAGGGGATGGACTGAAGCTTTCTTT CASSFGRGWTEAFF
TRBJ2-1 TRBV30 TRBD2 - TGTGCCCACTCTAGCGGGAACAGGAATGAGCAGTTCTTC CAHSSGNRNEQFF
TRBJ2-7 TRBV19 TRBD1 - TGTGCCAGTAGTATAAGGGACAGGGTCTACGAGCAGTACTTC CASSIRDRVYEQYF
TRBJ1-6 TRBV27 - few TGTGCCAGCAGTTATATCCCCCCCGATTCACCCCTCCACTTT CASSYIPPDSPLHF
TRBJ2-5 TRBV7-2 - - TGTGCCAGCAGCGTTGACTATCAAGAGACCCAGTACTTC CASSVDYQETQYF
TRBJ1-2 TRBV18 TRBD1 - TGTGCCAGCTCACCGGACAGGGTCGTCTATGGCTACACCTTC CASSPDRVVYGYTF
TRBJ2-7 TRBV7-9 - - TGTGCCAGCAGCCTTTCGAGCTACGAGCAGTACTTC CASSLSSYEQYF
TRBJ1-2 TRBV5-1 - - TGCGCCAGCAGCTTGTTAGATAACTATGGCTACACCTTC CASSLLDNYGYTF
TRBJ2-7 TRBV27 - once TGTGCCAGCAGTTTATCGGCCCCTACTAGATCGGGCTACGAGCAGTACTTC CASSLSAPTRSGYEQYF